These 28 T cell receptor beta chains came from one sample sequenced in a study of Ad26.COV2.S vaccination and SARS-CoV-2 variants. TCRdb keeps only in-frame clones here, not all; method: immunoSEQ multiplex PCR. The table records 380,000 or so clones, 75% to 90% of them present only once. Treatment reported: some 20 received Ad26.COV2.S at low or high dose, single or two shots; about 5 received placebo; per-sample allocation not given. The investigators took samples on day 63 after the first vaccine or placebo injection. The sample consisted of peripheral blood, taken in a trial of Ad26.COV2.S vaccine versus placebo. The receptors were sampled from a person between 18 and 65 years old who received the Ad26.COV2.S COVID-19 vaccine or a placebo.

The chain has TRBV3-1 (or the pseudogene TRBV3-2) and TRBJ2-4, with a possible D match to TRBD1 (6 bases). Germline CDR1 reads LGHDT; CDR2 reads YNNKEL (reference sequence). CDR3 length: 16 residues. The V gene lost 1 base and the J gene lost 0 bases, with 10 bases spanning the gap. The CDR3 sequence: CASSQAGDKAKNIQYF. In DNA form, the CDR3 reads TGTGCCAGCAGCCAAGCCGGGGACAAAGCCAAAAACATTCAGTACTTC.

This chain connects TRBV5-1 to TRBJ2-2, with 8 bases fitting TRBD2. The germline V gene has CDR1 SGHRS and CDR2 YFSETQ. CDR3 length: 15 amino acids. V was pared by 7 bases and J by 7 bases, with 12 bases of the junction left unmatched. CDR3 DNA: TGCGCCAGCCGACGGGACGGGAGGGCCGGCGGGGAGCTGTTTTTT. Amino acid sequence: CASRRDGRAGGELFF.

This clone was detected only once. The rearrangement uses TRBV4-3 and TRBJ1-3; D not resolved. The CDR3 is made up of 17 amino acids. Per germline, CDR1 LGHNA and CDR2 YSLEER. V was pared by 2 bases and J by 2 bases, with 16 bases between. The CDR3 region is CASSQIIGPQPGNTIYF. CDR3 bases: TGCGCCAGCAGCCAAATTATTGGGCCGCAGCCTGGAAACACCATATATTTT.

J is TRBJ2-3 and V is TRBV10-2, with D maybe TRBD2 (6 bases). CDR3 size: 14 residues. V dropped 5 bases and J dropped 0 bases, with 9 bases sitting between them. Germline values: CDR1 WSHSY, CDR2 SAAADI. Written as DNA, the CDR3 is TGCGCCAGCAGTTCCAGCGGGAGCACAGATACGCAGTATTTT. Its translation is CASSSSGSTDTQYF.

The chain joins TRBV28 to TRBJ2-1, with TRBD2 matching 13 bases. V was clipped by 5 bases and J by 7 bases; unmatched bases: 2. Germline V gene sequence: CDR1 MDHEN, CDR2 SYDVKM. The CDR3 is made up of 14 amino acids. The CDR3 nucleotides are TGTGCCAGCAGTGGGGGACTAGCGGGAAATGAGCAGTTCTTC. It codes for CASSGGLAGNEQFF.

As to this clone: The sample contains more than one DNA sequence encoding this CDR3. The V gene is TRBV9, the J gene TRBJ1-3, with D unclear. V dropped 0 bases and J dropped 2 bases, with 9 bases sitting between them. The CDR3 runs to 15 residues. From germline, CDR1 is SGDLS and CDR2 YYNGEE. CDR3 in amino acids: CASSVDAGAGNTIYF. CDR3 DNA sequence: TGTGCCAGCAGCGTAGACGCCGGGGCTGGAAACACCATATATTTT. Filled out from reference TRBV9 and TRBJ1-3, the complete variable domain reads DSGVTQTPKHLITATGQRVTLRCSPRSGDLSVYWYQQSLDQGLQFLIQYYNGEERAKGNILERFSAQQFPDLHSELNLSSLELGDSALYFCASSVDAGAGNTIYFGEGSWLTVV.

This chain links TRBV4-3 with TRBJ1-1; D remains unclear. Germline CDR1 LGHNA, CDR2 YSLEER. The V gene lost 4 bases and the J gene lost 5 bases, with 11 bases spanning the gap. The CDR3 has 13 amino acids. The CDR3 sequence is CASSLSPDTEAFF. In DNA, the CDR3 is TGCGCCAGCAGCCTAAGCCCGGATACTGAAGCTTTCTTT.

The J gene is TRBJ2-1, the V gene TRBV4-2, with 7 bases aligning to TRBD2. CDR3 length: 16 residues. The trim removed 0 bases at V and 3 bases at J, leaving 5 bases unmatched. CDR1 and CDR2 from the germline V gene are LGHNA and YNFKEQ. CDR3 protein: CASSQDYKRGYNEQFF. The CDR3 DNA follows: TGTGCCAGCAGCCAAGATTATAAGCGGGGCTACAATGAGCAGTTCTTC.

The chain combines TRBV11-2 with TRBJ1-1, with a possible D match to TRBD1 (6 bases). V lost 2 bases and J 1 base, leaving 11 bases between the germline ends. CDR1 and CDR2 (germline): SGHAT, FQNNGV. There are 15 residues in the CDR3. In nucleotides, the CDR3 is TGTGCCAGCAGCTTACTTACAGGGTCGAACACTGAAGCTTTCTTT. Its translation is CASSLLTGSNTEAFF.

This chain uses TRBV7-6 with TRBJ2-1; perhaps TRBD1 as D (6 bases). The CDR3 runs 17 residues. The V and J ends lost 0 bases and 7 bases respectively, with 19 bases between them. Germline values: CDR1 SGHVS, CDR2 FNYEAQ. The CDR3, as DNA: TGTGCCAGCAGCTTAGCGCTGTCAGGGGCGCCGCGAAATGAGCAGTTCTTC. Translation gives CASSLALSGAPRNEQFF.

The chain has TRBV11-2 and TRBJ1-5; D remains ambiguous. Per the germline V gene, CDR1 is SGHAT and CDR2 is FQNNGV. V shed 1 base and J shed 4 bases, with 17 bases lying between them. The length of the CDR3 is 17 residues. The CDR3 spells CASSLAPQPLRNQPQHF. The CDR3 DNA sequence: TGTGCCAGCAGCTTAGCGCCTCAGCCCCTCAGAAATCAGCCCCAGCATTTT.

V and J are TRBV4-1 and TRBJ1-2, with D possibly matching TRBD1 (5 bases). This CDR3 comprises 14 residues. Germline CDR1 MGHRA, CDR2 YSYEKL. The V end was cut by 2 bases, the J end by 1 base, with 8 bases between. CDR3 in DNA: TGCGCCAGCAGCCAAAGCAGGGATAACTATGGCTACACCTTC. Translated, it gives CASSQSRDNYGYTF.

V is TRBV7-9 and J is TRBJ2-1; 11 bases line up with TRBD2. V lost 3 bases and J lost 10; bases outside the gene matches: 8. The CDR3 is 15 residues long. CDR1 is SEHNR and CDR2 is FQNEAQ in the germline V gene (reference sequence). CDR3 in amino acids: CASSFGLAGGGEQFF. In nucleotides, the CDR3 is TGTGCCAGCAGCTTCGGGCTAGCGGGAGGTGGGGAGCAGTTCTTC.

The chain couples TRBV4-1 to TRBJ2-2, with 12 bases lining up with TRBD1. Germline lookup yields CDR1 MGHRA and CDR2 YSYEKL. V lost 4 bases, J lost 3 bases, and 3 bases stayed unmatched. CDR3 length equals 16 residues. The CDR3 is CASSRGQGADTGELFF. The DNA of the CDR3 is TGCGCCAGCAGCCGGGGACAGGGGGCGGACACCGGGGAGCTGTTTTTT.

This clone was detected a few times. The chain joins TRBV10-3 to TRBJ2-2, with 14 bases aligning to TRBD2. Per the germline V gene, CDR1 is ENHRY and CDR2 is SYGVKD. The CDR3 loop spans 16 amino acids. The junction had 6 bases not matched to a gene; V was cut back by 5 bases and J by 7 bases. DNA for the CDR3: TGTGCCATCAGTTCCGGGACTAGCGGGAGATTCGGGGAGCTGTTTTTT. Protein: CAISSGTSGRFGELFF.

The rearrangement links TRBV25-1 to TRBJ1-2; D remains unclear. This CDR3 has 13 residues. Trimming took 1 base from V and 7 from J, leaving 10 bases between them. CDR1 is MGHDK and CDR2 is SYGVNS in the germline V gene. DNA of the CDR3: TGTGCCAGCAGTGAATCTTTCCAGGCTGGCTACACCTTC. This translates into CASSESFQAGYTF.

This chain connects TRBV2 to TRBJ1-6, with D tentatively TRBD1 (5 bases). Between the trimmed V and J ends, which lost 5 bases and 5 bases, there was a span of 16 bases. The CDR3 is 16 amino acids. Germline-derived CDR1 and CDR2 are SNHLY and FYNNEI. This chain's CDR3 is CASSIQQALDNSPLHF. As DNA, the CDR3 is TGTGCCAGCAGTATACAACAGGCTCTGGATAATTCACCCCTCCACTTT. The full variable domain, rest sourced from reference TRBV2 and TRBJ1-6, is EPEVTQTPSHQVTQMGQEVILRCVPISNHLYFYWYRQILGQKVEFLVSFYNNEISEKSEIFDDQFSVERPDGSNFTLKIRSTKLEDSAMYFCASSIQQALDNSPLHFGNGTRLTVT.

V usage is TRBV27 and J usage is TRBJ1-4; D remains ambiguous. CDR3 length: 14 residues. Germline V gene lookup returns CDR1 MNHEY and CDR2 SMNVEV (reference sequence). V dropped 3 bases and J dropped 6 bases, with 11 bases sitting between them. The CDR3 sequence: CASSFRVEDEKLFF. CDR3 sequence (DNA): TGTGCCAGCAGTTTTAGGGTGGAGGATGAAAAACTGTTTTTT.

The V gene is TRBV6-2 or TRBV6-3, the J gene TRBJ1-1, with D perhaps matching TRBD1 (5 bases). The CDR3 is 15 amino acids. CDR1 and CDR2 (germline): MNHEY, SVGEGT. The V and J ends lost 0 bases and 1 base respectively, with 9 bases between them. The chain's CDR3 is CASSYSDTANTEAFF. DNA for the CDR3: TGTGCCAGCAGTTACTCGGACACGGCGAACACTGAAGCTTTCTTT.

This chain joins TRBV3-1 (or the pseudogene TRBV3-2) and TRBJ2-3; tentative D call: TRBD1 (5 bases). The CDR3 has 13 residues. Trimming removed 6 bases at V and 5 bases at J, with 12 bases between. In germline, CDR1 is LGHDT, CDR2 YNNKEL (reference sequence). CDR3 bases: TGTGCCAGCAGTATAGGCAGGGAAGATACGCAGTATTTT. The encoded protein is CASSIGREDTQYF.

The rearrangement joins TRBV28 to TRBJ2-7; D uncertain. CDR3 size: 13 residues. Germline V gene sequence: CDR1 MDHEN, CDR2 SYDVKM. V dropped 5 bases and J dropped 6 bases, with 14 bases sitting between them. The CDR3 sequence: CASSQTRAPEQYF. The CDR3 bases are TGTGCCAGCAGTCAAACGAGAGCTCCCGAGCAGTACTTC.

The chain recombines TRBV18 with TRBJ2-3; 8 bases match TRBD1. Germline CDR1 is KGHSH and CDR2 is LQKENI. After removal of 6 bases from V and 1 base from J, the junction contained 0 bases not matched to a gene. This CDR3 region has 13 residues. CDR3 residues: CASSGQGTDTQYF. The CDR3 DNA sequence: TGTGCCAGCTCGGGACAGGGCACAGATACGCAGTATTTT. The full variable domain, with the rest looked up from reference TRBV18 and TRBJ2-3, is NAGVMQNPRHLVRRRGQEARLRCSPMKGHSHVYWYRQLPEEGLKFMVYLQKENIIDESGMPKERFSAEFPKEGPSILRIQQVVRGDSAAYFCASSGQGTDTQYFGPGTRLTVL.

This rearrangement joins TRBV15 to TRBJ1-2, with TRBD1 identical over 12 bases. J gave up 2 bases and V 4 bases, and 11 bases lay outside the gene matches. CDR1 and CDR2 from the germline V gene are LNHNV and YYDKDF (reference sequence). The CDR3 covers 18 residues. The CDR3 bases are TGTGCCACCAGCAAAGCTCCGGGACAGGGGGCATCAAACTATGGCTACACCTTC. It yields the protein CATSKAPGQGASNYGYTF.

The chain has TRBV5-1 and TRBJ1-4; D is uncertain. CDR3 length: 13 residues. V dropped 4 bases and J dropped 8 bases, with 12 bases sitting between them. CDR1 and CDR2 from the germline V gene are SGHRS and YFSETQ. In DNA, the CDR3 is TGCGCCAGCAGCCCCTTGGGCGGGGAAAAACTGTTTTTT. Protein product: CASSPLGGEKLFF.

J is TRBJ2-2 and V is TRBV28, with D maybe TRBD2 (5 bases). Germline V gene lookup returns CDR1 MDHEN and CDR2 SYDVKM. The CDR3 totals 17 residues. Trimming removed 6 bases from V and 0 bases from J, with 17 bases in between. DNA of the CDR3: TGTGCCAGCAGCTTCCCCCTTAGCGCCACGAACACCGGGGAGCTGTTTTTT. Translated: CASSFPLSATNTGELFF.

This CDR3 is CASSINGPPGELFF. CDR3 DNA: TGTGCCAGTAGCATCAACGGACCTCCCGGGGAGCTGTTTTTT. The chain has TRBV19 and TRBJ2-2; D is undetermined. The CDR3 runs 14 residues. The germline V and J ends were trimmed by 6 bases and 6 bases, with 14 bases remaining between them. Looked up from germline, CDR1 is LNHDA and CDR2 is SQIVND (reference sequence).

This sequence joins TRBV10-3 and TRBJ2-2; TRBD2 might be the D (5 bases). Germline-derived CDR1 and CDR2 are ENHRY and SYGVKD. V was shortened by 0 bases and J by 9 bases, with 17 bases between the two germline ends. This CDR3 is 16 amino acids long. The CDR3 DNA reads as TGTGCCATCAGTGAGTCCTGGACTTTAATCGTCCGGGAGCTGTTTTTT. Translating gives CAISESWTLIVRELFF.

The table lists this clone with a count of one. The chain has TRBV7-2 and TRBJ2-5, with D possibly matching TRBD2 (6 bases). Germline CDR1 is SGHTA and CDR2 is FQGNSA. With 6 bases removed from V and 4 bases from J, the gap between germline ends came to 9 bases. The CDR3 consists of 12 residues. The CDR3 loop is CASRGGRETQYF. The DNA of the CDR3 is TGTGCCAGCAGGGGGGGTAGAGAGACCCAGTACTTC.